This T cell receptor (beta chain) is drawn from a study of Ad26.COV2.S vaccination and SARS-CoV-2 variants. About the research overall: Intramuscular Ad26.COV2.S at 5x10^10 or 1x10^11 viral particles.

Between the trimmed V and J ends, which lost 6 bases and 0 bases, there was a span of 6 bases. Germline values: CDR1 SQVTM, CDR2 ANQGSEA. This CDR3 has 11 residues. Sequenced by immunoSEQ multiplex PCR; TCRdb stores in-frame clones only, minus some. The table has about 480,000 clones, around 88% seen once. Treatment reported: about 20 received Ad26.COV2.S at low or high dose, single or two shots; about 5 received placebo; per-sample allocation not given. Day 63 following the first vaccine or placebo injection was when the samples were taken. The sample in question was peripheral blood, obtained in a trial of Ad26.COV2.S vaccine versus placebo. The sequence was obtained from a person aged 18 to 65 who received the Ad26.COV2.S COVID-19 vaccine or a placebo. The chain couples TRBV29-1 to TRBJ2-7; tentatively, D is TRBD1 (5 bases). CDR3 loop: CSVTDSYEQYF. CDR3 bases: TGCAGCGTGACAGACTCCTACGAGCAGTACTTC.